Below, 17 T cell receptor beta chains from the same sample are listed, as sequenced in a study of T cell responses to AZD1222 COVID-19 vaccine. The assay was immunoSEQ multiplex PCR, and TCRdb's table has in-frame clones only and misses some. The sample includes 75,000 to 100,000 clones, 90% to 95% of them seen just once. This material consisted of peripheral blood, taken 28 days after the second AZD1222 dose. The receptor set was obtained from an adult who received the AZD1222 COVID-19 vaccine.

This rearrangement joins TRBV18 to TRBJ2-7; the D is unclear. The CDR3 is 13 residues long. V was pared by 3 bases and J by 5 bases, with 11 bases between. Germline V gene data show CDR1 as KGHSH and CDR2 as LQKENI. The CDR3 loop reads CASSPLKYNEQYF. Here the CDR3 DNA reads TGTGCCAGCTCACCCCTTAAGTATAACGAGCAGTACTTC.

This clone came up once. CDR3 in DNA: TGTGCCAGCAGCAGTTCGTTTGCTGGAAACACCATATATTTT. Protein: CASSSSFAGNTIYF. The chain recombines TRBV7-9 with TRBJ1-3; D remains unclear. CDR1 SEHNR and CDR2 FQNEAQ come from the germline V gene (reference sequence). The V end lost 5 bases, the J end lost 2 bases, and 10 bases lay between the germline ends. The CDR3 spans 14 residues.

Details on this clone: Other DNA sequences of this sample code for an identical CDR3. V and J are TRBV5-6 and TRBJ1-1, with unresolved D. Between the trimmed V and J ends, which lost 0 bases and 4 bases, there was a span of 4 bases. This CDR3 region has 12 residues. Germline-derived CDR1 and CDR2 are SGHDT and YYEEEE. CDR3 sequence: CASSLGVTEAFF. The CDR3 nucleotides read TGTGCCAGCAGCTTGGGGGTCACTGAAGCTTTCTTT.

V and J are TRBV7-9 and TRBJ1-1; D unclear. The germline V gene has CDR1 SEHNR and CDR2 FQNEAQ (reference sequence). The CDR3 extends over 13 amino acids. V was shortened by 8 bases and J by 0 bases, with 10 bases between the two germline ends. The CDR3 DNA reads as TGTGCCAGCGGACTGACGGTGAACACTGAAGCTTTCTTT. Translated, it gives CASGLTVNTEAFF.

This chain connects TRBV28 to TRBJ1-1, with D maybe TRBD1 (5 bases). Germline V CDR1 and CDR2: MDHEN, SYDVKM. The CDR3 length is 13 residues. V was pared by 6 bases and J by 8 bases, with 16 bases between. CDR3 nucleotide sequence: TGTGCCAGCAGAAACCGGGACCACAGGGAAGCTTTCTTT. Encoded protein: CASRNRDHREAFF.

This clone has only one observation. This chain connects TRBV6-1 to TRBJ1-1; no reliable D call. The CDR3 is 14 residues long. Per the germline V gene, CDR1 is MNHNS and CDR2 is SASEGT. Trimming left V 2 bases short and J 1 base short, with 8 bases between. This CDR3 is CASSESWRNTEAFF. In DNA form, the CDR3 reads TGTGCCAGCAGTGAATCGTGGCGGAACACTGAAGCTTTCTTT.

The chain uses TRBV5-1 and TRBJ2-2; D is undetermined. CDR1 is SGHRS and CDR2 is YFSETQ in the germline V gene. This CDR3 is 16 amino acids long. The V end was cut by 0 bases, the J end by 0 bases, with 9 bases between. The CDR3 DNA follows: TGCGCCAGCAGCTTGGAGGGCGGAACGAACACCGGGGAGCTGTTTTTT. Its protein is CASSLEGGTNTGELFF.

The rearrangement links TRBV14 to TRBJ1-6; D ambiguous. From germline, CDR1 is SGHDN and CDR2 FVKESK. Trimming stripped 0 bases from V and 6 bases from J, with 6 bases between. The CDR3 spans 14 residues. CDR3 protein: CASSQDLRNSPLHF. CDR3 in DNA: TGTGCCAGCAGCCAAGATCTGCGTAATTCACCCCTCCACTTT.

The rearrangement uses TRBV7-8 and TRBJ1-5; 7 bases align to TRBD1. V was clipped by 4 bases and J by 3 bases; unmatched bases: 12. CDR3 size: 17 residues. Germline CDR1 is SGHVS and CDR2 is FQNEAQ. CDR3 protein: CASSSRVGQGDNQPQHF. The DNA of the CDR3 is TGTGCCAGCAGCTCCCGGGTGGGGCAGGGGGACAATCAGCCCCAGCATTTT.

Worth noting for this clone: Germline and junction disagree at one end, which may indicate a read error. The CDR3 coding sequence is TGCGCCAGCAGCCGCACTTTGGGGGAGAGGTGGGGATTT. Translation gives CASSRTLGERWGF. The chain has TRBV4-1 and TRBJ1-1; maybe TRBD1 (5 bases). The CDR3 covers 13 residues. Looked up from germline, CDR1 is MGHRA and CDR2 is YSYEKL.

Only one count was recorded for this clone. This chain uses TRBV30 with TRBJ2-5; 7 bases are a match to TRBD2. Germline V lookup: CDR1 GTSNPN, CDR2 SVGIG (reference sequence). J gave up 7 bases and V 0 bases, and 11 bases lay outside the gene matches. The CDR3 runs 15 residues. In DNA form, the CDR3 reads TGTGCCTGGAGTGTAGCGGGGCTCCGATTTGGGACCCAGTACTTC. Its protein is CAWSVAGLRFGTQYF.

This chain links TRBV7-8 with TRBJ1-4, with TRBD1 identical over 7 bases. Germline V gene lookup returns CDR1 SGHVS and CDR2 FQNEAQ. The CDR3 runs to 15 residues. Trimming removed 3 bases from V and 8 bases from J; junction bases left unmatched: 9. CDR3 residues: CASSLQQGTREKLFF. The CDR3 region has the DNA TGTGCCAGCAGCTTGCAACAGGGGACTCGAGAAAAACTGTTTTTT.

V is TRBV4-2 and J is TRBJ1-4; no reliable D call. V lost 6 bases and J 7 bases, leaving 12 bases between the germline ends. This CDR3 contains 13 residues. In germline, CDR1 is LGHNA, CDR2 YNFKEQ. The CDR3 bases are TGTGCCAGCAGTTCCACGGCTGTTGAAAAACTGTTTTTT. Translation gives CASSSTAVEKLFF.

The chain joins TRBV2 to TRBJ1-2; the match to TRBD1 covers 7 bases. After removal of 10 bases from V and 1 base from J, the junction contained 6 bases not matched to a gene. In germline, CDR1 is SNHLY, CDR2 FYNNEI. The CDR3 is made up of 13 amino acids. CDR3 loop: CATGGTDNYGYTF. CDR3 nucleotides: TGTGCCACCGGTGGGACAGATAACTATGGCTACACCTTC.

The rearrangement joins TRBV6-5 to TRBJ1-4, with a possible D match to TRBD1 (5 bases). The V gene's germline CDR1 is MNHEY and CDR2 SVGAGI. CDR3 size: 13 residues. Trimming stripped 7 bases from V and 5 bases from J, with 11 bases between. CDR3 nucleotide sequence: TGTGCCAGCACTTGGACACAAAATGAAAAACTGTTTTTT. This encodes CASTWTQNEKLFF.

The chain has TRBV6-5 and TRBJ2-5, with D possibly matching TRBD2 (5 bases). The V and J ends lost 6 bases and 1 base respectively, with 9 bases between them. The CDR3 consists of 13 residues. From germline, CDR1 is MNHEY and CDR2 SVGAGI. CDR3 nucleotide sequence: TGTGCCAGCAGCCGGACTGGCCAAGAGACCCAGTACTTC. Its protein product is CASSRTGQETQYF.

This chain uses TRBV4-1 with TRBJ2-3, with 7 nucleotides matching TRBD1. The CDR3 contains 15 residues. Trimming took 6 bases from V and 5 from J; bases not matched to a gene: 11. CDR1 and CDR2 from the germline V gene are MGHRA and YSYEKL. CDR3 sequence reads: CASRNRAGGIDTQYF. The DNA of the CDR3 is TGCGCCAGCAGGAATCGGGCAGGGGGAATAGATACGCAGTATTTT.